One sample yielded the 9 T cell receptor beta chains listed below, sequenced in a study of blood T cell repertoires in COVID-19. The method was immunoSEQ multiplex PCR; TCRdb's version includes in-frame clones alone and lacks a portion of them. The table has under 200,000 clones, less than 90% seen once. The specimen was PBMCs or T cells enriched from blood (not recorded which). Source of these receptors: a woman in her forties or fifties who had recovered from COVID-19.

The chain links TRBV27 to TRBJ1-1, with D unresolved. CDR1 is MNHEY and CDR2 is SMNVEV in the germline V gene (reference sequence). Trimming took off 2 bases at V and 7 bases at J, with 11 bases between the two ends. The CDR3 consists of 13 residues. For the CDR3, the DNA is TGTGCCAGCAGTTTAGGCGGCTCTCGTGAAGCTTTCTTT. The encoded protein is CASSLGGSREAFF.

J is TRBJ1-4 and V is TRBV28; D may be TRBD1 (6 bases). Germline CDR1 and CDR2: MDHEN and SYDVKM. The CDR3 spans 13 residues. Trimming shortened V by 6 bases and J by 5 bases, and 10 bases separated the two germline ends. Here the CDR3 reads CASRSQGNEKLFF. CDR3 bases: TGTGCCAGCAGGTCACAGGGAAATGAAAAACTGTTTTTT.

A few counts support this clone. The rearrangement joins TRBV19 to TRBJ1-5; 7 positions agree with TRBD1. Germline assignment: CDR1 LNHDA and CDR2 SQIVND (reference sequence). V was pared by 1 base and J by 1 base, with 10 bases of the junction left unmatched. The CDR3 is 18 amino acids. The CDR3 loop reads CASSIGGGGLASNQPQHF. As DNA, the CDR3 is TGTGCCAGTAGTATAGGAGGGGGCGGCCTAGCGAGCAATCAGCCCCAGCATTTT.

The chain uses TRBV5-1 and TRBJ1-2, with a weak D call TRBD1 (5 bases). The ends were cut back, 0 bases at V and 7 bases at J, with 16 bases in the middle. The CDR3 spans 15 residues. Per the germline V gene, CDR1 is SGHRS and CDR2 is YFSETQ. DNA for the CDR3: TGCGCCAGCAGCTTGGAGGGACTGCTGAGGGGTGGCTACACCTTC. This sequence encodes CASSLEGLLRGGYTF.

The chain couples TRBV6-5 to TRBJ2-7; TRBD1 matches 9 bases. Looked up from germline, CDR1 is MNHEY and CDR2 is SVGAGI. Losses at the gene ends were 6 bases for V and 6 bases for J; bases not matched to a gene: 9. There are 14 residues in the CDR3. CDR3: CASSPGTGRLEQYF. The CDR3, as DNA: TGTGCCAGCAGCCCCGGGACAGGGAGGCTCGAGCAGTACTTC.

This clone is deemed medium-sized. This chain connects TRBV6-1 to TRBJ2-7; 8 positions match TRBD1. Germline trimming cut 1 base from V and 0 bases from J; bases unmatched to any gene: 2. The length of the CDR3 is 15 residues. CDR1 is MNHNS, CDR2 SASEGT, per germline. Here the CDR3 reads CASSEGTGSSYEQYF. In DNA, the CDR3 is TGTGCCAGCAGTGAAGGGACAGGGAGCTCCTACGAGCAGTACTTC.

This chain connects TRBV28 to TRBJ2-1, with D possibly matching TRBD2 (6 bases). From germline, CDR1 is MDHEN and CDR2 SYDVKM. The CDR3 extends over 18 amino acids. Trimming pared 5 bases from V and 2 bases from J, leaving 22 bases between. The CDR3 reads CASSLTLLSGAAYNEQFF. Written as DNA, the CDR3 is TGTGCCAGCAGTCTGACCCTCCTCTCGGGAGCCGCCTACAATGAGCAGTTCTTC.

The CDR3 sequence is CASRRAGSGGREFF. CDR3 nucleotides: TGCGCCAGCAGGCGTGCGGGTAGCGGGGGAAGGGAGTTCTTC. The chain links TRBV4-1 to TRBJ2-1, with TRBD2 matching 9 bases. Germline lookup yields CDR1 MGHRA and CDR2 YSYEKL. With V trimmed by 6 bases and J by 14 bases, 14 bases remained unmatched. This CDR3 comprises 14 residues.

The V call is TRBV13, the J call TRBJ1-2, with 7 bases fitting TRBD1. This CDR3 spans 14 amino acids. Trimming removed 5 bases from V and 4 bases from J; junction bases left unmatched: 7. CDR1 and CDR2 from the germline V gene are PRHDT and FYEKMQ (reference sequence). CDR3 region: CASSIPGQSYGYTF. DNA for the CDR3: TGTGCCAGCAGCATCCCGGGACAGTCCTATGGCTACACCTTC.